This TCR beta chain appears in the sequencing data of a study of OX40 agonist ivuxolimab in advanced cancers. Across the whole study: Cancers in dose escalation were hepatocellular, melanoma, renal cell and head and neck.

V was clipped by 5 bases and J by 5 bases, with 17 bases between them. The CDR3 is 15 residues long. Germline CDR1 is LNHDA and CDR2 is SQIVND (reference sequence). Clones were sequenced by immunoSEQ multiplex PCR, and TCRdb holds only the in-frame ones, with some missing. The repertoire holds 75,000 to 95,000 clones, around 90% seen once, with around 0.5% in the top ten. Autoimmune disease history or systemic immunosuppression was exclusionary. Sampled blood was obtained at baseline, cycle 4 day 1, and cycle 7 day 1. The material sequenced was CD4+ or CD8+ T cells sorted from blood, taken in a trial of the OX40 agonist ivuxolimab. J is TRBJ2-3 and V is TRBV19; tentative D call: TRBD1 (7 bases). This receptor was taken from an adult with an advanced solid tumor such as melanoma, head and neck, liver or kidney cancer. DNA for the CDR3: TGTGCCAGTAGTGCCAACAGGGGAGGTAGAGATACGCAGTATTTT. It specifies CASSANRGGRDTQYF.